The sequence of this TCR beta chain was determined in a study of shared clonotypes between healthy human individuals. In the study overall: Each donor's CD4 naive and CD4 memory cells filled three plates apiece, CD8 naive two, and CD8 memory one. Study-level results: Naive subsets tended to show greater estimated richness than memory subsets.

Several immunoSEQ plates received, in even portions, the genomic DNA of each subset. Profiling relied on immunoSEQ multiplex PCR, and the TCRdb table lists in-frame clones only, not all of them. The sample yields fewer than 850,000 clones, around 96% seen once. As defined, naive CD8 cells were CD45RO-negative and positively selected for CCR7, with terminally differentiated effector memory CD45RA+ cells excluded. About this clone itself: Its antigen is unknown.

This CDR3 has 13 residues. Germline V CDR1 and CDR2: MGHRA, YSYEKL. Trimming cost V 2 bases and J 1 base, with 6 bases left between them. This sequence was found in a man aged 25 to 40 in good health. This chain uses TRBV4-1 with TRBJ2-7; maybe TRBD2 (5 bases). The sample comprised naive CD8+ T cells sorted from blood. The CDR3 protein is CASSQPGSYEQYF. Written as DNA, the CDR3 is TGCGCCAGCAGCCAACCGGGATCCTACGAGCAGTACTTC.